Below, 27 T cell receptor beta chains from the same sample are listed, as sequenced in a study of T cell repertoires in cytomegalovirus infection. What these receptors recognize is not known. In TCRdb, the reads were re-called with MiXCR into one record per CDR3 protein. This sample has some 800,000 distinct CDR3 sequences, with 32% found just once. The specimen was cultured CD8+ T cells from PBMCs, collected from culture after CMV antigen stimulation. All receptors come from a human donor in good health (CMV status not recorded). Some clones in this sample may be carry-over from other donors' samples.

This clonotype has only a few counts. The chain joins TRBV6-8 to TRBJ1-1, with TRBD1 matching over 8 bases. CDR3 length: 15 residues. The trim removed 10 bases at V and 6 bases at J, leaving 16 bases unmatched. Germline CDR1 is MNHGY and CDR2 is SAAAGT. CDR3 region: CATLPGQAPRAEAFF. In DNA form, the CDR3 reads TGTGCCACCCTCCCGGGACAGGCTCCGAGGGCTGAAGCTTTCTTT.

This clonotype was detected only a few times. The rearrangement links TRBV12-3 or TRBV12-4 to TRBJ2-7, with 8 bases fitting TRBD2. CDR3 size: 17 residues. The ends lost 3 bases at V and 1 base at J; junction bases unmatched: 11. The CDR3 loop reads CASSFGGGDRGSYEQYV. The CDR3 DNA sequence: TGTGCCAGCAGTTTCGGGGGGGGCGACCGGGGGTCCTACGAGCAGTACGTC.

V is TRBV7-6 and J is TRBJ1-2; D ambiguous. V was shortened by 6 bases and J by 1 base, with 9 bases between the two germline ends. CDR1 and CDR2 from the germline V gene are SGHVS and FNYEAQ. This CDR3 is 13 amino acids long. CDR3 residues: CASRLDFNYGYTF. In DNA, the CDR3 is TGTGCCAGCAGATTGGACTTTAACTATGGCTACACCTTC. The full variable domain, with the rest looked up from reference TRBV7-6 and TRBJ1-2, is GAGVSQSPRYKVTKRGQDVALRCDPISGHVSLYWYRQALGQGPEFLTYFNYEAQQDKSGLPNDRFSAERPEGSISTLTIQRTEQRDSAMYRCASRLDFNYGYTFGSGTRLTVV.

The rearrangement links TRBV12-3 or TRBV12-4 to TRBJ2-3; 15 bases line up with TRBD2. The length of the CDR3 is 16 residues. Trimming cost V 5 bases and J 10 bases; bases outside gene matches: 10. The CDR3 reads CASSPSGTSGGLAQYF. The CDR3 nucleotides read TGTGCCAGCAGTCCCTCCGGGACTAGCGGGGGGTTGGCGCAGTATTTT.

This clonotype was seen a few times. The genes are TRBV12-3 or TRBV12-4 and TRBJ2-2; the match to TRBD2 covers 7 bases. The V gene end was trimmed by 5 bases and the J gene end by 8 bases; junction bases not matched to a gene: 5. CDR3 length equals 13 residues. CDR3 loop: CASSLLLAGELFF. DNA for the CDR3: TGTGCCAGCAGTCTATTACTAGCGGGGGAGCTGTTTTTT.

V gene TRBV19 combines with J gene TRBJ2-1; no clear D gene. Trimming left V 1 base short and J 6 bases short, with 16 bases between. The CDR3 is 16 residues long. Germline V gene lookup returns CDR1 LNHDA and CDR2 SQIVND (reference sequence). CDR3 in DNA: TGTGCCAGTAGTATAGCCCAGGTGGCAAAAGTCAATGAGCAGTTCTTC. Protein sequence: CASSIAQVAKVNEQFF.

This chain links TRBV7-6 with TRBJ2-1; D could derive from TRBD1 or TRBD2 (7 bases each). CDR3 length equals 17 residues. Germline assignment: CDR1 SGHVS and CDR2 FNYEAQ. V gave up 5 bases and J gave up 0 bases, with 17 bases separating them. CDR3 nucleotide sequence: TGTGCCAGCAGCCGAAGGGGGGGGACAGTCTCCTACAATGAGCAGTTCTTC. Its protein product is CASSRRGGTVSYNEQFF. The full variable domain, with the rest looked up from reference TRBV7-6 and TRBJ2-1, is GAGVSQSPRYKVTKRGQDVALRCDPISGHVSLYWYRQALGQGPEFLTYFNYEAQQDKSGLPNDRFSAERPEGSISTLTIQRTEQRDSAMYRCASSRRGGTVSYNEQFFGPGTRLTVL.

Turning to this clonotype: With a much larger clone just one base away, this may be a read error. This chain joins TRBV7-8 and TRBJ1-1; tentative D call: TRBD1 (5 bases). Germline V lookup: CDR1 SGHVS, CDR2 FQNEAQ. The CDR3 length is 15 residues. CDR3 protein: CASSLFDSLNTEASF. The CDR3 DNA is TGTGCCAGCAGCTTATTCGACAGTTTGAACACTGAAGCTTCCTTT.

Only a few counts were recorded for this clonotype. The chain recombines TRBV28 with TRBJ1-1, with TRBD1 as a possible D gene (6 bases). With 3 bases removed from V and 1 base from J, the gap between germline ends came to 9 bases. This CDR3 has 14 residues. Germline V gene data show CDR1 as MDHEN and CDR2 as SYDVKM. The CDR3 spells CASSFGGQNTEAFF. The CDR3 coding sequence is TGTGCCAGCAGTTTTGGGGGGCAGAACACTGAAGCTTTCTTT.

The J gene is TRBJ2-7, the V gene TRBV7-9; weak D call: TRBD2 (6 bases). The germline V gene has CDR1 SEHNR and CDR2 FQNEAQ (reference sequence). Between the trimmed V and J ends, which lost 4 bases and 2 bases, there was a span of 18 bases. This CDR3 region has 16 residues. Here the CDR3 DNA reads TGTGCCAGCAGCTCTCCGGATGAGCGGGCACCCTACGAGCAGTACGTC. Protein: CASSSPDERAPYEQYV.

This clonotype was seen at least ten times. J is TRBJ2-2 and V is TRBV7-6; 12 nucleotides agree with TRBD2. This CDR3 region has 15 residues. The V gene's germline CDR1 is SGHVS and CDR2 FNYEAQ. The V segment lost 8 bases and the J segment 4 bases; nucleotides outside the gene matches: 5. The chain's CDR3 is CASSSSGGATGELFF. CDR3 nucleotide sequence: TGTGCCAGCTCTTCTAGCGGGGGGGCCACCGGGGAGCTGTTTTTT. Looking up the rest from reference TRBV7-6 and TRBJ2-2 gives the full variable domain: GAGVSQSPRYKVTKRGQDVALRCDPISGHVSLYWYRQALGQGPEFLTYFNYEAQQDKSGLPNDRFSAERPEGSISTLTIQRTEQRDSAMYRCASSSSGGATGELFFGEGSRLTVL.

This clonotype was found many times. The rearrangement links TRBV7-6 to TRBJ2-1, with TRBD2 as a possible D gene (6 bases). V was cut by 5 bases and J by 1 base, with 12 bases left in between. The CDR3 loop spans 15 amino acids. Germline V lookup: CDR1 SGHVS, CDR2 FNYEAQ. The CDR3 sequence is CASSPPSASYNEQFF. CDR3 coding DNA: TGTGCCAGCAGCCCTCCTAGCGCTTCCTACAATGAGCAGTTCTTC. Looking up the rest from reference TRBV7-6 and TRBJ2-1 gives the full variable domain: GAGVSQSPRYKVTKRGQDVALRCDPISGHVSLYWYRQALGQGPEFLTYFNYEAQQDKSGLPNDRFSAERPEGSISTLTIQRTEQRDSAMYRCASSPPSASYNEQFFGPGTRLTVL.

The rearrangement uses TRBV4-1 and TRBJ2-7; D perhaps matches TRBD1 (6 bases). This CDR3 spans 16 amino acids. Germline V CDR1 and CDR2: MGHRA, YSYEKL. Trimming left V 0 bases short and J 3 bases short, with 15 bases between. The CDR3 spells CASSQERSGTNYEQYV. CDR3 DNA sequence: TGCGCCAGCAGCCAAGAACGAAGTGGGACAAACTACGAGCAGTACGTC.

Notes on this clonotype: This may be a read error, as it is one base from a much larger clone. This CDR3 fails to terminate in the conserved phenylalanine or tryptophan, so it likely reflects a read error. CDR3 sequence (DNA): TGTGCCAGCACCTCGTTATTTTGGACAGGCAAAAACATTCAGTACTCC. Residues: CASTSLFWTGKNIQYS. V gene TRBV7-8 combines with J gene TRBJ2-4; 7 nucleotides match TRBD1. Germline lookup yields CDR1 SGHVS and CDR2 FQNEAQ. The CDR3 length is 16 residues. V shed 7 bases and J 3 bases; nucleotides not matched to a gene: 12.

In its sample, this clonotype was seen a few times. V gene TRBV18 combines with J gene TRBJ2-6; possible D gene TRBD1, 6 bases. CDR3 length: 16 amino acids. Germline loops: CDR1 KGHSH, CDR2 LQKENI. The V and J ends lost 0 bases and 4 bases respectively, with 10 bases between them. Written as DNA, the CDR3 is TGTGCCAGCTCACCACCTGGGGGCGAGGGGGCCAACGTCCTGACTTTC. It codes for CASSPPGGEGANVLTF.

The V gene is TRBV27, the J gene TRBJ1-1; 7 nucleotides agree with TRBD1. Germline CDR1 reads MNHEY; CDR2 reads SMNVEV (reference sequence). The CDR3 extends over 15 amino acids. Trimming removed 2 bases from V and 7 bases from J; junction bases left unmatched: 10. DNA of the CDR3: TGTGCCAGCAGTTTAATCGGTACAGGGGAACTTGAAGCTTTCTTT. Encoded protein: CASSLIGTGELEAFF.

This clonotype has ten or more counts. V gene TRBV12-5 combines with J gene TRBJ2-5; TRBD1 is a possible D gene (6 bases). Germline V gene sequence: CDR1 LGHNT, CDR2 FRNRAP. CDR3 length: 13 residues. V lost 3 bases and J lost 5, with 10 bases in between. CDR3 amino acids: CASGLGQLETQYF. In DNA form, the CDR3 reads TGTGCTAGTGGTTTAGGACAGTTGGAGACCCAGTACTTC.

On this clonotype: This may stem from a read error, because a much larger clone lies one nucleotide away. V gene TRBV7-9 combines with J gene TRBJ2-1; 12 positions agree with TRBD2. The V gene's germline CDR1 is SEHNR and CDR2 FQNEAQ (reference sequence). The length of the CDR3 is 17 residues. This CDR3 is CANSSTLLAGGYNEQFF. The CDR3 DNA reads as TGTGCCAACAGCTCCACCTTACTAGCGGGGGGTTACAATGAGCAGTTCTTC.

This clonotype was found many times. The V gene is TRBV7-8, the J gene TRBJ2-1, with D uncertain. V lost 1 base and J lost 5, with 18 bases in between. Germline CDR1 reads SGHVS; CDR2 reads FQNEAQ. The CDR3 is made up of 17 amino acids. The CDR3 is CASSLDSRPSRNNEQFF. CDR3 sequence (DNA): TGTGCCAGCAGCTTAGATAGCCGGCCATCCCGAAACAATGAGCAGTTCTTC.

This clonotype was detected a few times. The DNA of the CDR3 is TGTGCCAGCAGCAAGCTAGGGGGGATACGGGGGGCCAACTCCTACAATGAGCAGTTCTTC. It yields the protein CASSKLGGIRGANSYNEQFF. J is TRBJ2-1 and V is TRBV11-2; a possible D gene is TRBD2 (7 bases). This CDR3 comprises 20 residues. The germline V gene has CDR1 SGHAT and CDR2 FQNNGV. The V end lost 5 bases, the J end lost 0 bases, and 26 bases lay between the germline ends.

The genes are TRBV7-2 and TRBJ1-2; 7 bases match TRBD1. Germline V CDR1 and CDR2: SGHTA, FQGNSA. The V and J ends lost 2 bases and 2 bases, in that order; junction bases with no gene match: 8. CDR3 size: 16 residues. The CDR3 sequence is CASSLYRGPANYGYTF. The CDR3 DNA is TGTGCCAGCAGCTTATACAGGGGACCGGCGAACTATGGCTACACCTTC.

The chain carries TRBV7-9 and TRBJ2-1; D call uncertain. There are 16 residues in the CDR3. Trimming pared 2 bases from V and 1 base from J, leaving 12 bases between. Germline CDR1 reads SEHNR; CDR2 reads FQNEAQ (reference sequence). CDR3 amino acids: CASSLTEMGSYNEQFF. For the CDR3, the DNA is TGTGCCAGCAGCTTAACGGAAATGGGGTCCTACAATGAGCAGTTCTTC.

V is TRBV2 and J is TRBJ1-6; no reliable D call. The CDR3 is made up of 18 amino acids. V lost 4 bases and J lost 9, with 25 bases in between. In germline, CDR1 is SNHLY, CDR2 FYNNEI. CDR3 DNA sequence: TGTGCCAGCAGTGTAAGGGTTTTGGCCCAACAAGGCGTTTCACCCCTCCACTTT. Translated, it gives CASSVRVLAQQGVSPLHF.

This clonotype was seen only a few times. The CDR3 loop reads CASSSTGRVAMNTEAFF. The CDR3 coding sequence is TGTGCCAGCAGTTCGACAGGCCGGGTAGCGATGAACACTGAAGCTTTCTTT. The rearrangement joins TRBV2 to TRBJ1-1; maybe TRBD1 (6 bases). This CDR3 region has 17 residues. Trimming pared 5 bases from V and 0 bases from J, leaving 19 bases between. The germline gives CDR1 SNHLY, CDR2 FYNNEI.

This clonotype was seen a few times. CDR3 in amino acids: CATGGGEKLFF. The CDR3, as DNA: TGTGCCACTGGGGGGGGTGAAAAACTGTTTTTT. V is TRBV12-3 or TRBV12-4 and J is TRBJ1-4; a weak D match, TRBD1 (5 bases). The V end was cut by 10 bases, the J end by 7 bases, with 10 bases between. This CDR3 has 11 residues.

This clonotype is a singleton in its sample. Written as DNA, the CDR3 is TGTGCCAGCAGCTTAGCCCCCCTAGCGGGGGTGAACAATGAGCAGTTCTTC. Translating it yields CASSLAPLAGVNNEQFF. The chain is built from TRBV7-6 and TRBJ2-1, with 10 positions matching TRBD2. J lost 5 bases, V lost 0 bases, and 7 bases had no gene match. The CDR3 extends over 17 amino acids. Germline CDR1 is SGHVS and CDR2 is FNYEAQ.

V and J are TRBV5-5 and TRBJ2-4; TRBD1 matches at 7 bases. Trimming cost V 2 bases and J 4 bases; bases outside gene matches: 12. Germline CDR1 is SGHKS and CDR2 is YYEKEE (reference sequence). This CDR3 has 17 amino acids. This chain's CDR3 is CASSFTYRDSFKNIQYF. The CDR3 DNA is TGTGCCAGCAGCTTCACCTACCGGGACAGCTTTAAAAACATTCAGTACTTC.